This TCR beta chain was retrieved from a study of blood T cell repertoires in COVID-19 (dated by TCRdb to 2018 to 2020). Background for the entire study: Samples covering the acute and convalescent phases of COVID-19 were provided by collaborators in the United States, Italy and Spain. Where HLA class I and class II types were available, the types were taken from metadata supplied by the sample provider, not from assay-based typing. A de-identified subject ID, COVID-19 status, age in years and sex were almost always included in the sample metadata. Subjects who had been exposed to COVID-19, were actively infected with it, or had recovered from it provided the deeply sampled blood TCRbeta repertoires that made up the dataset. The material from the prospective study consisted of cDNA or gDNA derived from T cells, B-cell-depleted T cells, or PBMCs. The repertoires were released in a freely available public database meant as a resource for research on the immune response to SARS-CoV-2. The samples were drawn from two sources: the first 160 participants of the ongoing ImmuneRACE study, and 1,000 to 1,500 subjects contributed by 6 global collaborators.

Participants in the prospective study were aged roughly 18 to 100 years, lived in 20 to 25 United States geographic areas, and enrolled through a virtual design. To assign participants to cohorts, the prospective study relied on clinical history that participants themselves reported in a screening survey and a study questionnaire. Mobile phlebotomists in the prospective study collected whole blood, serum and a nasopharyngeal or oropharyngeal swab from every participant. Prospective study participants could optionally give additional blood draws and questionnaires over an approximately two-month period. Prospective study blood samples were shipped either frozen or at room temperature before DNA extraction. From cysteine to phenylalanine, the CDR3 is 13 amino acids long. The CDR3 DNA has 39 bases and is translated from base 1. The germline V gene (reference sequence) specifies LGHDT as CDR1 and YNNKEL as CDR2. V lost 4 bases and J lost 5 bases; the stretch between them is 11 bases long.

About this clone itself: Its antigen target is currently unknown. Base quality data are lacking; no much larger clone is found one base away.

Results and caveats for the whole study, not just this receptor: The amount of clinical and demographic metadata varied by source and participant and was provided uncurated.

TCRbeta CDR3 regions were amplified from genomic DNA by means of the immunoSEQ Assay, a bias-controlled multiplex PCR. In the source study's methods: Nucleated cell counts per sample were estimated from amplification of reference gene primers within the assay. Sequence reads were collapsed and filtered to measure the absolute abundance of every unique TCRbeta CDR3 rearrangement. For each sample, productive Simpson clonality was calculated as the square root of Simpson's diversity index across productive rearrangements. Held by TCRdb, this immuneACCESS table contains in-frame sequences only and omits some clones. Under half of the omission traces to an unresolved V gene where checked; the cause of the rest is unknown. V, J and clone size are those of that table, while D and trimming were read from the DNA. Counted in this sample were fewer than 250,000 clones; almost 85% of them appeared once. The ten largest clones capture 9.1% of the sample.

The receptor's source is a woman aged 50 to 65 with acute COVID-19. Sequences were obtained from PBMCs or T cells enriched from blood (not recorded which). The rearrangement joined TRBV3-1 (or the pseudogene TRBV3-2) to TRBJ2-5, with a tentative D gene TRBD1 over 5 matching bases. DNA sequence: TGTGCCAGCAGCCTCCAGGGTGGGGAGACCCAGTACTTC. It specifies CASSLQGGETQYF.